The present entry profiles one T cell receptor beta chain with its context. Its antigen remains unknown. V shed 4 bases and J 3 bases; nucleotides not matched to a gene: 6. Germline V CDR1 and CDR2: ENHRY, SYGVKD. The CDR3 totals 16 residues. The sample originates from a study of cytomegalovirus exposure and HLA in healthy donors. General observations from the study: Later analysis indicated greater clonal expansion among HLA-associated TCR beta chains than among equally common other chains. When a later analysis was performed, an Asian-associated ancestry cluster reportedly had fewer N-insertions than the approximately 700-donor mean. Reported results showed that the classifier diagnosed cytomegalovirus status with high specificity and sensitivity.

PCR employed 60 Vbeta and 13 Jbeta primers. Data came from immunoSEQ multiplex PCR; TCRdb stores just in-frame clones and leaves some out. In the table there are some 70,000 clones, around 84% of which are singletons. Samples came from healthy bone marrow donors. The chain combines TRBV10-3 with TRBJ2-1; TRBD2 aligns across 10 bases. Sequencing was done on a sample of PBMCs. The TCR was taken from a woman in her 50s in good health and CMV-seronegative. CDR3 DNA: TGTGCCATCAGTGGGGGGGCTAGCGGGAGCTACAATGAGCAGTTCTTC. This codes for CAISGGASGSYNEQFF.